This T cell receptor beta chain was sequenced in a study of blood T cell repertoires in COVID-19. In the study overall: The origin of the acute and convalescent COVID-19 samples was the United States, Italy and Spain. PBMCs, B-cell-depleted T cells, or T cells were the source of the cDNA or gDNA that made up the material.

The V gene end was trimmed by 3 bases and the J gene end by 5 bases; junction bases not matched to a gene: 2. Germline CDR1 is KGHSH and CDR2 is LQKENI. There are 15 residues in the CDR3. Authors' analysis steps: Using reference gene primer amplification, nucleated cell counts were estimated. The data were produced by immunoSEQ multiplex PCR, yet TCRdb's version contains in-frame clones alone and is incomplete. V and J calls and clone size are as listed in that table; D and trimming were resolved from the DNA. The data contain 150,000 to 200,000 clones, about 80% of them singletons. Sequences were obtained from peripheral blood. The chain employs TRBV18 and TRBJ2-2, with 11 bases aligning to TRBD1. The TCR was taken from a woman older than 75 with acute or convalescent COVID-19. The CDR3 protein is CASSPGQGVTGELFF. CDR3 sequence (DNA): TGTGCCAGCTCACCGGGACAGGGGGTGACCGGGGAGCTGTTTTTT.